This entry is about one T cell receptor beta chain. Measured with immunoSEQ multiplex PCR; TCRdb has only the in-frame clones, and not every one. Of 200,000 or so clones in the sample, roughly 82% were seen once. This specimen comes from a study of blood T cell repertoires in COVID-19. In the study overall: The cDNA or gDNA used as material had been derived from T cells, B-cell-depleted T cells, or PBMCs.

Germline CDR1 SGHVS, CDR2 FQNEAQ. The CDR3 loop spans 15 amino acids. V shed 2 bases and J 6 bases; nucleotides not matched to a gene: 4. This chain connects TRBV7-8 to TRBJ2-1; 10 bases fit TRBD2. The TCR originated in a woman aged 30 to 39 with acute or convalescent COVID-19. Sequencing used peripheral blood. CDR3 DNA: TGTGCCAGCAGCTTAAGAAGCGGGGGGGCCAATGAGCAGTTCTTC. It codes for CASSLRSGGANEQFF.